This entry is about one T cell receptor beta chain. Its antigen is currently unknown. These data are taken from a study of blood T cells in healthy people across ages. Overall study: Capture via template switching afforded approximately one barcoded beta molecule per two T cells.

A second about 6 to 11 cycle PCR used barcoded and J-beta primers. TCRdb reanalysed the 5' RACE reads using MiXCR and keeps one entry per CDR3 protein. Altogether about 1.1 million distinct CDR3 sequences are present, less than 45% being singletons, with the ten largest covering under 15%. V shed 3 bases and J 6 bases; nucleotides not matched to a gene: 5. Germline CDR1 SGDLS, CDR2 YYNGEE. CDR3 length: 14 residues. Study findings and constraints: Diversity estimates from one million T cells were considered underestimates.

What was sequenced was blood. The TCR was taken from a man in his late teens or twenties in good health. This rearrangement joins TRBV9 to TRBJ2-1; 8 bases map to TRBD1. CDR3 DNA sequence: TGTGCCAGCAGCGAGGGACAGGCGTTCAATGAGCAGTTCTTC. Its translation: CASSEGQAFNEQFF.